The subject of this entry is one T cell receptor beta chain. Sequencing was performed with immunoSEQ multiplex PCR; in TCRdb, only in-frame clones are kept and a portion is missing. The repertoire holds roughly 320,000 clones, with 90% as singletons. This sample was included in a study of blood T cell repertoires in COVID-19. The CDR3 runs to 13 residues. Germline lookup yields CDR1 SGHRS and CDR2 YFSETQ. V was clipped by 3 bases and J by 5 bases, with 9 bases between them. Exposed participants encountered a COVID-19 case during the 2 weeks preceding study entry. The chain combines TRBV5-1 with TRBJ1-5; D is ambiguous. The source is a woman aged 25 to 39 who had been exposed to COVID-19. The sequenced sample was PBMCs or T cells enriched from blood (not recorded which). The CDR3 region has the DNA TGCGCCAGCAGCTCTGGGCGCTATCAGCCCCAGCATTTT. It specifies CASSSGRYQPQHF.